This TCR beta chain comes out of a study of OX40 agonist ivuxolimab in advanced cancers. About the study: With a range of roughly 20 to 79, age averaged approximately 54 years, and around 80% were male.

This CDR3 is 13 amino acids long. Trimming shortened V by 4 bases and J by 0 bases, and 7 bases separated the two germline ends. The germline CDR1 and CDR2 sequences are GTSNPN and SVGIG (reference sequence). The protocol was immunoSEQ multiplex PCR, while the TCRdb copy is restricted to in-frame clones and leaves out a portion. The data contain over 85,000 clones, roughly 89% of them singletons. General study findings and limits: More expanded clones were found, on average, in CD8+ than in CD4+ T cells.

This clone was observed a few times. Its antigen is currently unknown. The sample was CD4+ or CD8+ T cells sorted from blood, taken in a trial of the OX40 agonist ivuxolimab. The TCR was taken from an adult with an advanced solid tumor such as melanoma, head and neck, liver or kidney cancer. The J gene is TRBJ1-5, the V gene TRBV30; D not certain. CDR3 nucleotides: TGTGCCTGGACAGCCGATAGCAATCAGCCCCAGCATTTT. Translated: CAWTADSNQPQHF.